This is a list of T cell receptor beta chains from one sample in a study of beta chain features in type 1 diabetes. TCRdb's copy holds only in-frame clones and misses some; the assay was immunoSEQ multiplex PCR. The sample lists roughly 500,000 clones, 30% occurring once. The material sequenced was naive CD4+ T cells from blood. Receptor source: a man younger than 35 in good health. The CDR3 runs from the conserved cysteine through the conserved F or W. D genes are given only for firm matches. Rows give clone size only sometimes, using once, few, many, or a class for an expanded clone.

cdr3_aa | cdr3_nt | clone_size | j_call | v_call | d_call | cdr3_length
CASSYLAFEQFF | TGTGCCAGCAGCTACCTAGCTTTTGAGCAGTTCTTC | few | TRBJ2-1 | TRBV7-2 | - | 12
CAWTQGTGGVEKLFF | TGTGCCTGGACCCAGGGGACAGGGGGCGTTGAAAAACTGTTTTTT | few | TRBJ1-4 | TRBV30 | TRBD1 | 15
CSVEKGDEQYF | TGCAGCGTTGAGAAGGGAGACGAGCAGTACTTC | few | TRBJ2-7 | TRBV29-1 | - | 11
CATSRDRRSGNYNEQFF | TGTGCCACCAGCAGAGATCGGAGAAGCGGAAATTACAATGAGCAGTTCTTC | few | TRBJ2-1 | TRBV15 | - | 17
CATSRAGTAPGNTIYF | TGTGCCACCAGCAGAGCCGGGACAGCGCCTGGAAACACCATATATTTT | - | TRBJ1-3 | TRBV15 | TRBD1 | 16
CASSLAPRVEGIQYF | TGTGCCAGCAGCTTAGCGCCCAGGGTCGAGGGCATTCAGTACTTC | few | TRBJ2-4 | TRBV7-2 | - | 15
CASSLPGLITDTQYF | TGTGCCAGCAGCTTGCCGGGGCTAATCACAGATACGCAGTATTTT | - | TRBJ2-3 | TRBV5-4 | - | 15
CASRRPGTTYEQYF | TGTGCCAGCAGGCGCCCGGGGACTACCTACGAGCAGTACTTC | - | TRBJ2-7 | TRBV7-8 | TRBD2 | 14
CASSRGAGSFNEQFF | TGTGCCAGCTCCCGCGGCGCAGGGTCCTTCAATGAGCAGTTCTTC | few | TRBJ2-1 | TRBV18 | - | 15
CASARLAGEQFF | TGTGCCAGCGCCAGGCTAGCGGGTGAGCAGTTCTTC | few | TRBJ2-1 | TRBV14 | TRBD2 | 12
CASSPQQSGLEAFF | TGTGCCAGCTCACCACAGCAGAGCGGCCTTGAAGCTTTCTTT | - | TRBJ1-1 | TRBV18 | - | 14
CSVQGQNSNQPQHF | TGCAGCGTCCAGGGACAGAATAGCAATCAGCCCCAGCATTTT | - | TRBJ1-5 | TRBV29-1 | TRBD1 | 14